This T cell receptor (beta chain) derives from a study of post-analysis software for immune sequencing data (dated by TCRdb to about 2015). Study-level background: Relapsing-remitting, secondary progressive and progressive-relapsing multiple sclerosis were recorded as disease courses, and subtype annotation was lacking for some patients. A subset of samples was prepared in parallel using single-end sample barcoding, then pooled and co-amplified after Illumina adapter ligation. Patient repertoires were compared against 11 to 12 previously published healthy control repertoires from donors aged about 6 to 26 years.

The library relied on PCR. Sequenced on an Illumina HiSeq 2500. To reduce PCR and sequencing biases, unique molecular identifiers were incorporated into the TCR beta cDNA libraries. Per 1 to 10 million input T cells, approximately 500,000 cDNA molecules were obtained, such that each molecule approximated one T cell. The patient libraries were prepared and sequenced with the same protocol used for the earlier healthy control dataset. Within a given batch, samples were prepared together, multiplexed and sequenced on the same HiSeq lane. Concerning the study's data processing: Raw barcoded reads were processed with MIGEC, discarding single-read molecular identifier groups before consensus assembly and CDR3 extraction. Clonotype tables were post-analysed with VDJtools, normalizing diversity by down-sampling all datasets to the smallest sample size. Repertoire overlap clustering matched CDR3 amino acid but not nucleotide sequences to correct batch-related cross-sample contamination. TCRdb cleaned the public reads at Q25 with fastp, built clones with MiXCR and kept in-frame beta chains. Merged by CDR3 protein, the rows form single entries marked with the most common genes and DNA. The V and J calls come from TCRdb's annotation, not from the publication. This sample is represented by hundreds of thousands of distinct CDR3 sequences; 59% of them were singletons. The top ten clonotypes cover about 11% of the sample.

To demonstrate the VDJtools post-analysis software, the study profiled TCR beta repertoires from the peripheral blood of 10 to 15 young patients with multiple sclerosis. The patients with multiple sclerosis were children and adolescents between about 6 and 17 years of age. The paper's findings and limits, for the study overall: Roughly 5 TRBV segments, including TRBV5-6, TRBV5-1 and TRBV20-1, were significantly more frequent in patients than controls. Direct clustering with F measure showed strong co-clustering of samples prepared in the same batch, prompting a batch-effect correction. The multiple sclerosis patient group was slightly younger than the control group. Normalized Chao1 diversity was significantly lower in multiple sclerosis patients than controls, suggesting substantial peripheral T-cell clonal expansion.

The germline V gene encodes CDR1 MGHRA and CDR2 YSYEKL. From its cysteine to its phenylalanine, the CDR3 spans 17 amino acids. Only the CDR3 portion is preserved as DNA: 51 bases, with reading frame beginning at the first base. For this clonotype: Its antigen remains unidentified. Base qualities are not at hand, and no much larger clone is one base apart.

The V and J genes are TRBV4-1 and TRBJ2-5, and the D gene may be TRBD1, 6 bases matching. The end of the DNA is better explained by TRBJ2-7, so the J call may be wrong. Sequencing was done on a sample of blood. This TCR derives from a girl aged 2-10 years with multiple sclerosis. The CDR3 reads as follows: CASSQVPGHTSTYEQYF. The sequence in DNA is TGCGCCAGCAGCCAAGTGCCGGGACACACCTCAACCTACGAGCAGTACTTC.